Shown below are 27 T cell receptor beta chains from a single sample sequenced in a study of shared clonotypes between healthy human individuals. Naive-designated CD8 cells lacked CD45RO, were positively enriched for CCR7, and omitted terminally differentiated effector memory CD45RA+ cells. Measured with immunoSEQ multiplex PCR; TCRdb has only the in-frame clones, and not every one. Of 660,000 or so clones in the sample, around 96% were seen once. Sequencing input: naive CD8+ T cells sorted from blood. All receptors come from a woman under 40 in good health.

The rearrangement uses TRBV28 and TRBJ1-2, with TRBD1 identical over 11 bases. This CDR3 is built from 15 residues. J was trimmed by 7 bases and V by 8 bases; bases with no gene match: 12. CDR1 is MDHEN and CDR2 is SYDVKM in the germline V gene. The chain's CDR3 is CASVGQGARVGGYTF. For the CDR3, the DNA is TGTGCCAGCGTCGGACAGGGGGCGCGTGTTGGTGGCTACACCTTC.

The sample holds one count of this clone. The gene calls are TRBV2 and TRBJ2-5; TRBD1 aligns across 7 bases. The end of the DNA is better explained by TRBJ2-7, so the J call may be wrong. From germline, CDR1 is SNHLY and CDR2 FYNNEI. This CDR3 has 13 amino acids. The CDR3 loop reads CASRGDSSYEQYF. The CDR3 DNA follows: TGTGCCAGCAGGGGGGACAGCTCCTACGAGCAGTACTTC.

The chain recombines TRBV28 with TRBJ1-5; 7 positions match TRBD1. CDR1 MDHEN and CDR2 SYDVKM come from the germline V gene. The CDR3 loop spans 14 amino acids. The ends lost 2 bases at V and 10 bases at J; junction bases unmatched: 8. CDR3 amino acids: CASSLGPGGSPQHF. In DNA form, the CDR3 reads TGTGCCAGCAGTTTAGGGCCAGGGGGTTCTCCCCAGCATTTT.

This chain joins TRBV5-1 and TRBJ2-3; the D gene could be TRBD1 or TRBD2 (5 bases each). The CDR3 totals 15 residues. Germline CDR1 SGHRS, CDR2 YFSETQ. V was pared by 4 bases and J by 2 bases, with 14 bases between. CDR3 DNA sequence: TGCGCCAGCAGCATAGGGGAGACAATCACAGATACGCAGTATTTT. This codes for CASSIGETITDTQYF.

To note about this clone: Additional DNA sequences in this sample encode the identical CDR3. The rearrangement joins TRBV12-5 to TRBJ2-1, with 8 bases identical to TRBD1. Germline CDR1 is LGHNT and CDR2 is FRNRAP. The CDR3 has 15 amino acids. Germline trimming cut 7 bases from V and 1 base from J; bases unmatched to any gene: 6. The CDR3 protein is CASAPTGGSYNEQFF. CDR3 in DNA: TGTGCTAGTGCCCCAACAGGGGGGTCCTACAATGAGCAGTTCTTC.

The rearrangement uses TRBV9 and TRBJ2-1, with a tentative D call TRBD2 (5 bases). The CDR3 extends over 13 amino acids. V was clipped by 3 bases and J by 3 bases, with 7 bases between them. Germline loops: CDR1 SGDLS, CDR2 YYNGEE. The CDR3 DNA follows: TGTGCCAGCAGCGAGGAGGACTACAATGAGCAGTTCTTC. Translation gives CASSEEDYNEQFF.

This chain joins TRBV28 and TRBJ2-1; TRBD2 aligns across 12 bases. The CDR3 extends over 17 amino acids. The V and J ends lost 3 bases and 4 bases, in that order; junction bases with no gene match: 7. The germline V gene has CDR1 MDHEN and CDR2 SYDVKM. The CDR3 sequence is CASSFSRTSGIYNEQFF. CDR3 DNA sequence: TGTGCCAGCAGTTTCTCTCGGACTAGCGGGATTTACAATGAGCAGTTCTTC.

The CDR3 nucleotides read TGTGCCAGCAGTTCCCTCACCCTAAGCTCCTACAATGAGCAGTTCTTC. Its protein is CASSSLTLSSYNEQFF. The genes are TRBV28 and TRBJ2-1; D is unresolved. The germline V and J ends were trimmed by 4 bases and 0 bases, with 13 bases remaining between them. Looked up from germline, CDR1 is MDHEN and CDR2 is SYDVKM. This CDR3 has 16 residues.

The genes are TRBV25-1 and TRBJ2-2; D is undetermined. Trimming shortened V by 3 bases and J by 6 bases, and 5 bases separated the two germline ends. The length of the CDR3 is 12 residues. The germline CDR1 and CDR2 sequences are MGHDK and SYGVNS. This CDR3 reads CASSDPAGELFF. The CDR3 coding sequence is TGTGCCAGCAGTGATCCGGCCGGGGAGCTGTTTTTT.

In DNA, the CDR3 is TGTGCCAGCAGTTTATCTCGGGAGGGCGCGACTGAGCAGTTCTTC. It yields the protein CASSLSREGATEQFF. The J gene is TRBJ2-1, the V gene TRBV28; 8 bases fit TRBD2. Germline loops: CDR1 MDHEN, CDR2 SYDVKM. V lost 1 base, J lost 9 bases, and 8 bases stayed unmatched. The CDR3 is 15 amino acids.

The chain carries TRBV4-2 and TRBJ2-5, with D unclear. CDR3 size: 16 residues. Looked up from germline, CDR1 is LGHNA and CDR2 is YNFKEQ. With 0 bases removed from V and 5 bases from J, the gap between germline ends came to 16 bases. The CDR3 here is CASSQDGFIALETQYF. CDR3 DNA: TGTGCCAGCAGCCAAGATGGGTTCATTGCGCTGGAGACCCAGTACTTC.

This clone was observed a single time. The chain links TRBV5-1 to TRBJ1-2, with 7 nucleotides matching TRBD1. The V gene end was trimmed by 4 bases and the J gene end by 7 bases; junction bases not matched to a gene: 13. Germline CDR1 and CDR2: SGHRS and YFSETQ. The CDR3 is 15 amino acids. The CDR3 DNA is TGCGCCAGCAGCGGGATGGGGACAGCAAGTTTTGGCTACACCTTC. Translation: CASSGMGTASFGYTF. Full variable domain (outside the CDR3, taken from reference TRBV5-1 and TRBJ1-2): KAGVTQTPRYLIKTRGQQVTLSCSPISGHRSVSWYQQTPGQGLQFLFEYFSETQRNKGNFPGRFSGRQFSNSRSEMNVSTLELGDSALYLCASSGMGTASFGYTFGSGTRLTVV.

The CDR3 protein is CSPFLSPGELFF. The CDR3 DNA sequence: TGCAGCCCATTTTTGAGTCCCGGGGAGCTGTTTTTT. The chain carries TRBV29-1 and TRBJ2-2; D unclear. This CDR3 has 12 amino acids. Trimming left V 8 bases short and J 6 bases short, with 13 bases between. The germline gives CDR1 SQVTM, CDR2 ANQGSEA.

The CDR3 DNA reads TGTGCCAGCAGCGAATCTAACTATGGCTACACCTTC. Amino acids: CASSESNYGYTF. The rearrangement links TRBV5-8 to TRBJ1-2; no definite D call. CDR1 and CDR2 from the germline V gene are SGHTS and YDEGEE. V lost 4 bases to trimming and J lost 0 bases, with 4 bases between them. CDR3 length: 12 residues. The entire variable domain, with the rest obtained from reference TRBV5-8 and TRBJ1-2, is as follows: EAGVTQSPTHLIKTRGQQATLRCSPISGHTSVYWYQQALGLGLQFLLWYDEGEERNRGNFPPRFSGRQFPNYSSELNVNALELEDSALYLCASSESNYGYTFGSGTRLTVV.

This sequence joins TRBV13 and TRBJ1-1; 9 bases align to TRBD1. Germline assignment: CDR1 PRHDT and CDR2 FYEKMQ (reference sequence). Trimming removed 4 bases from V and 10 bases from J; junction bases left unmatched: 13. The CDR3 covers 15 residues. The CDR3, as DNA: TGTGCCAGCAGCTCTCCGGGACAGGGTGTACAAGGAGCTTTCTTT. Translating it yields CASSSPGQGVQGAFF.

This clone was recorded a few times. The chain couples TRBV2 to TRBJ2-7; 8 bases line up with TRBD1. V trimming: 1 base; J trimming: 0 bases; junction bases outside the gene matches: 2. Germline V gene lookup returns CDR1 SNHLY and CDR2 FYNNEI. This CDR3 has 15 amino acids. The CDR3 sequence: CASSEGDRSSYEQYF. CDR3 nucleotide sequence: TGTGCCAGCAGTGAAGGGGACAGGAGCTCCTACGAGCAGTACTTC.

The J gene is TRBJ2-2, the V gene TRBV27; D is unresolved. V lost 7 bases, J lost 7 bases, and 7 bases lay in between. The CDR3 runs to 11 residues. Looked up from germline, CDR1 is MNHEY and CDR2 is SMNVEV (reference sequence). The CDR3 region is CASTLGGELFF. CDR3 nucleotides: TGTGCCAGCACCCTAGGCGGGGAGCTGTTTTTT.

The CDR3 is CASSLSQQFF. CDR3 nucleotide sequence: TGTGCCAGCAGCTTGAGTCAGCAGTTCTTC. The rearrangement joins TRBV5-4 to TRBJ2-1; D is ambiguous. Germline V gives CDR1 SGHNT, CDR2 YYREEE (reference sequence). The CDR3 covers 10 residues. The ends were cut back, 1 base at V and 11 bases at J, with 4 bases in the middle.

The rearrangement uses TRBV13 and TRBJ2-1; 11 nucleotides align to TRBD2. CDR1 PRHDT and CDR2 FYEKMQ come from the germline V gene (reference sequence). This CDR3 is 16 amino acids long. After removal of 4 bases from V and 7 bases from J, the junction contained 9 bases not matched to a gene. The CDR3 DNA reads TGTGCCAGCAGCTCCATAGCGGGAGGGCCTAGTAATGAGCAGTTCTTC. It encodes CASSSIAGGPSNEQFF.

J is TRBJ1-1 and V is TRBV28; possible D gene TRBD1, 5 bases. Looked up from germline, CDR1 is MDHEN and CDR2 is SYDVKM. The CDR3 consists of 12 residues. V lost 6 bases, J lost 3 bases, and 8 bases lay in between. In DNA form, the CDR3 reads TGTGCCAGCAGATCAGGGTACACTGAAGCTTTCTTT. Translating it yields CASRSGYTEAFF.

The J gene is TRBJ2-3, the V gene TRBV7-9, with 8 bases matching TRBD2. Germline CDR1 reads SEHNR; CDR2 reads FQNEAQ (reference sequence). The CDR3 sequence is 15 residues long. V was pared by 5 bases and J by 6 bases, with 10 bases of the junction left unmatched. In DNA, the CDR3 is TGTGCCAGCAGCCCTGGACTAGCAAATACGGATACGCAGTATTTT. This sequence encodes CASSPGLANTDTQYF.

The V gene is TRBV27, the J gene TRBJ2-7; 7 bases match TRBD2. CDR3 length equals 15 residues. V lost 5 bases and J lost 7; bases outside the gene matches: 14. The germline V gene encodes CDR1 MNHEY and CDR2 SMNVEV (reference sequence). CDR3 in amino acids: CASSLGRGLSYEQYF. CDR3 nucleotide sequence: TGTGCCAGCAGTCTTGGGCGGGGGTTGAGCTATGAGCAGTACTTC.

This clone was counted once. This CDR3 reads CASSLFPRDEQYF. DNA for the CDR3: TGTGCCAGCAGTTTATTCCCGAGGGACGAGCAGTACTTC. The rearrangement uses TRBV28 and TRBJ2-7; possibly TRBD2 for D (5 bases). V lost 1 base to trimming and J lost 5 bases, with 9 bases between them. CDR3 length: 13 amino acids. Germline V CDR1 and CDR2: MDHEN, SYDVKM.

The rearrangement uses TRBV6-1 and TRBJ2-7; 10 bases are shared with TRBD1. Germline lookup yields CDR1 MNHNS and CDR2 SASEGT. V lost 5 bases and J lost 3; bases outside the gene matches: 7. The CDR3 loop spans 15 amino acids. The CDR3 is CASSLSGTGVYEQYF. The CDR3 DNA sequence: TGTGCCAGCAGTTTATCCGGGACAGGGGTCTACGAGCAGTACTTC.

The J gene is TRBJ2-1, the V gene TRBV14; D unresolved. Germline-derived CDR1 and CDR2 are SGHDN and FVKESK. Trimming left V 0 bases short and J 0 bases short, with 21 bases between. The CDR3 has 20 residues. The CDR3 DNA sequence: TGTGCCAGCAGCCAAGATCGCCCCCAAGGGTGGCTTAGCTCCTACAATGAGCAGTTCTTC. Its translation is CASSQDRPQGWLSSYNEQFF.

The J gene is TRBJ2-1, the V gene TRBV6-5; D is uncertain. The V gene's germline CDR1 is MNHEY and CDR2 SVGAGI. V lost 7 bases, J lost 5 bases, and 15 bases lay in between. This CDR3 region has 14 residues. The CDR3 DNA reads as TGTGCCAGCACCGTGTATCTAGGAAACAATGAGCAGTTCTTC. Residues: CASTVYLGNNEQFF.

The rearrangement links TRBV6-6 to TRBJ2-5, with 8 bases lining up with TRBD2. Near its end, the DNA agrees better with TRBJ2-7, so the J call may be wrong. Per germline, CDR1 MNHNY and CDR2 SVGAGI (reference sequence). This CDR3 has 15 amino acids. CDR3 coding DNA: TGTGCCAGCACTGGGACGGGCGGGGGGACCTACGAGCAGTACTTC. Residues: CASTGTGGGTYEQYF.